A single T cell receptor beta chain is shown here with its context. The antigen remains unidentified. The entry originates in a study of cytomegalovirus exposure and HLA in healthy donors. Study results and limitations: Later on, an analysis found that several of the most significant clusters appeared to be linked to common viral pathogens, which included parvovirus B19. HLA-A and HLA-B allele assignments for most subjects were reportedly predicted accurately using TCR beta sequences. In a later analysis, TCR beta V- and J-gene trimming showed a link to a missense DCLRE1C variant.

Primers for the PCR totalled 60 Vbeta and 13 Jbeta. Measured with immunoSEQ multiplex PCR; TCRdb has only the in-frame clones, and not every one. The sample holds 110,000 to 150,000 clones, 60% to 85% seen once. V gave up 2 bases and J gave up 9 bases, with 14 bases separating them. This CDR3 has 15 amino acids. Germline V gene lookup returns CDR1 LGHNA and CDR2 YSLEER. The chain uses TRBV4-3 and TRBJ1-6; D not resolved. The clonotype originates from a male donor in good health and CMV-seronegative. The sequencing input was PBMCs. The CDR3 DNA reads TGCGCCAGCAGCCAAATCGCACCGTCCGGTTCACCCCTCCACTTT. Translation: CASSQIAPSGSPLHF.